This T cell receptor beta chain was sequenced during a study of blood T cells in healthy people across ages. Overall study results and limits: Comparison with aged donors showed that long-lived donors had more naive CD4+ cells and higher diversity. In these data, TCR beta diversity tracked strongly with naive T cell percentage. Not knowing donor CMV status may have confounded expanded clonotype changes.

This CDR3 has 14 amino acids. The ends were cut back, 8 bases at V and 2 bases at J, with 14 bases in the middle. Germline loops: CDR1 MNHEY, CDR2 SVGEGT. This clonotype showed up just a few times. Its specificity is unknown. The authors ran a second PCR of roughly 6 to 12 cycles using a sample-barcoded 5' primer and a J-beta primer mix. TCRdb reprocessed the 5' RACE reads with MiXCR, giving one entry per CDR3 protein. The data show some 920,000 distinct CDR3 sequences, with 51% seen just once and around 21% held by the top ten. Sequenced sample: blood. The receptor was isolated from a woman aged 55 to 70 in good health. V is TRBV6-2 or TRBV6-3 and J is TRBJ2-3, with a possible D match to TRBD1 (5 bases). In DNA form, the CDR3 reads TGTGCCAGCGAAGGGGCGATCGACACAGATACGCAGTATTTT. Its protein is CASEGAIDTDTQYF.